This is a list of T cell receptor beta chains from one sample in a study of blood T cell repertoires in COVID-19. The data were produced by immunoSEQ multiplex PCR, yet TCRdb's version contains in-frame clones alone and is incomplete. The table records around 130,000 clones, 84% of them present only once. Material for sequencing was peripheral blood. These receptors were collected from a human donor in a cohort sampled during active COVID-19. CDR3s include the opening cysteine and the closing phenylalanine or tryptophan. The order of the fields is J gene, clone size, D gene, V gene, CDR3 DNA, CDR3 protein. D genes are given only for firm matches. Clone size, where shown, is once, few, many, or a class for clones that have expanded.

j_call: TRBJ2-1; clone_size: .; d_call: .; v_call: TRBV7-6; cdr3_nt: TGTGCCAGCAGCTTAGATCGGACAGCAGTGGGGTACAATGAGCAGTTCTTC; cdr3_aa: CASSLDRTAVGYNEQFF
j_call: TRBJ1-1; clone_size: .; d_call: .; v_call: TRBV11-3; cdr3_nt: TGTGCCAGCAGCTTAGCCGAGGGAGACGCTTTCTTT; cdr3_aa: CASSLAEGDAFF
j_call: TRBJ2-5; clone_size: .; d_call: .; v_call: TRBV29-1; cdr3_nt: TGCAGCGCTAGGGACGCGAGGGGGGAGACCCAGTACTTC; cdr3_aa: CSARDARGETQYF
j_call: TRBJ1-2; clone_size: .; d_call: .; v_call: TRBV3-1/TRBV3-2; cdr3_nt: TGTGCCAGCAGCCAAGCCGGGGACACCGGATATTATGGCTACACCTTC; cdr3_aa: CASSQAGDTGYYGYTF
j_call: TRBJ1-5; clone_size: once; d_call: TRBD1; v_call: TRBV18; cdr3_nt: TGTGCCAGCTCCCCGGACAGGGAGAGTAAGCAGCCCCAGCATTTT; cdr3_aa: CASSPDRESKQPQHF
j_call: TRBJ2-1; clone_size: few; d_call: .; v_call: TRBV19; cdr3_nt: TGTGCCAGTATACCGACGGACAGAGCCTACAATGAGCAGTTCTTC; cdr3_aa: CASIPTDRAYNEQFF
j_call: TRBJ2-2; clone_size: .; d_call: TRBD2; v_call: TRBV30; cdr3_nt: TGTGCCTGGGAGGTCACTAGCGGGGGGCCAAACACCGGGGAGCTGTTTTTT; cdr3_aa: CAWEVTSGGPNTGELFF
j_call: TRBJ1-6; clone_size: .; d_call: .; v_call: TRBV7-9; cdr3_nt: TGTGCCAGCAGTAGTCAAAGTACCAATTCACCCCTCCACTTT; cdr3_aa: CASSSQSTNSPLHF
j_call: TRBJ2-2; clone_size: .; d_call: TRBD2; v_call: TRBV5-1; cdr3_nt: TGCGCCAGCAGCTTGGCCGGGGGAACTAGCGGGGCGAACACCGGGGAGCTGTTTTTT; cdr3_aa: CASSLAGGTSGANTGELFF
j_call: TRBJ1-5; clone_size: .; d_call: .; v_call: TRBV3-1/TRBV3-2; cdr3_nt: TGTGCCAGCAGCCATCAGAACAATCAGCCCCAGCATTTT; cdr3_aa: CASSHQNNQPQHF
j_call: TRBJ1-4; clone_size: .; d_call: .; v_call: TRBV30; cdr3_nt: TGTGCCTGGAGAAACGTGGGGGGGAGGAATGAAAAACTGTTTTTT; cdr3_aa: CAWRNVGGRNEKLFF